This T cell receptor (beta chain) was retrieved from a study of regulatory T cells in long-lasting Graves disease. Study overall: It was over 5 years of antithyroid drugs, with positive TSH receptor antibodies, that meant persistent Graves' disease.

The sample holds many counts of this clonotype. Its target is not known. In building TCR beta libraries, iRepertoire HTBI primers were used together with Arm-PCR of CDR3 regions. Original processing notes: Identification yielded some 60 TRBV and under 15 TRBJ segments across samples. TCRdb used MiXCR to reprocess the multiplex PCR reads, holding one entry per CDR3 protein. These V and J calls derive from TCRdb rather than the authors' analysis. The sample includes a few hundred thousand distinct CDR3 sequences, 23% seen only once; the top ten take over 25%. Study-level points and caveats: The study found lower TCR diversity in persistent Graves' patients than in newly diagnosed ones. TRBV28, TRBJ1-2 and TRBJ2-5 were segments that persistent disease favored.

This CDR3 is built from 15 residues. V trimming: 4 bases; J trimming: 2 bases; junction bases outside the gene matches: 7. CDR1 SNHLY and CDR2 FYNNEI come from the germline V gene. The time point denotes: persistent/refractory GD, antithyroid drugs over 5 years with positive TRAb. From RNA extracted from PBMCs, the TCR library was made. This TCR came from a female donor with Graves disease. The sample in question was peripheral blood mononuclear cells (PBMCs), obtained when the disease was refractory, from a patient treated with antithyroid drugs. The genes are TRBV2 and TRBJ2-5; 7 bases match TRBD1. The CDR3 here is CASSADRARQETQYF. CDR3 sequence (DNA): TGTGCCAGCAGTGCAGACAGGGCCCGGCAAGAGACCCAGTACTTC.